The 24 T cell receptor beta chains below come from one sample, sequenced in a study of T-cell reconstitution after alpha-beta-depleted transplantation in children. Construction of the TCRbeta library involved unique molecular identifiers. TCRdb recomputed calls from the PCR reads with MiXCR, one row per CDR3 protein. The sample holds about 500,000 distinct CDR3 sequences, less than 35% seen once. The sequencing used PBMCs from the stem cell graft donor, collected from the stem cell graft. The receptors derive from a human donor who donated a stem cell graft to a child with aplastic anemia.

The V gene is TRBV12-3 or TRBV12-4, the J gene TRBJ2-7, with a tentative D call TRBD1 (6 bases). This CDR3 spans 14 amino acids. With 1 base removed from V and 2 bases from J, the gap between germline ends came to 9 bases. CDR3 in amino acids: CASSLVDRPYEQYF. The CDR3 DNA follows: TGTGCCAGCAGTTTAGTGGACAGACCCTACGAGCAGTACTTC.

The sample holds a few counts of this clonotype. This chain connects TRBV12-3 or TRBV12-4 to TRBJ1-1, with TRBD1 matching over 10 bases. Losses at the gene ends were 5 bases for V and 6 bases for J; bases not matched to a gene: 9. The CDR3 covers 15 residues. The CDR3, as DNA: TGTGCCAGCAGTCCCGGACAGGGGGGAAGGTCTGAAGCTTTCTTT. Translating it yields CASSPGQGGRSEAFF.

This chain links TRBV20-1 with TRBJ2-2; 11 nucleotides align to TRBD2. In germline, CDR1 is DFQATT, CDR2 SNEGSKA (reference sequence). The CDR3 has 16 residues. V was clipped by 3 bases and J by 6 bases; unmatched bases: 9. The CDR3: CSASMSLAGGPGELFF. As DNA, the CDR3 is TGCAGTGCTAGTATGTCGCTAGCGGGAGGCCCCGGGGAGCTGTTTTTT.

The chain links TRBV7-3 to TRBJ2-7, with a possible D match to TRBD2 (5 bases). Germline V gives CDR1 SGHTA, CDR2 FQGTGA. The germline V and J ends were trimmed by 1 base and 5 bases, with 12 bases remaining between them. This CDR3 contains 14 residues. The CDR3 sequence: CASSLRGDSNEQYF. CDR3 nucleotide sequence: TGTGCCAGCAGCTTAAGGGGAGACTCTAACGAGCAGTACTTC.

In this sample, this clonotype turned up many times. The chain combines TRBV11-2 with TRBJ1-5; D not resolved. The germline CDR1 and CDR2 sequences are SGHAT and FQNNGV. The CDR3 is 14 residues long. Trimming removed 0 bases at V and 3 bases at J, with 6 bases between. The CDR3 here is CASSLEGYNQPQHF. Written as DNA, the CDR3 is TGTGCCAGCAGCTTAGAAGGGTACAATCAGCCCCAGCATTTT.

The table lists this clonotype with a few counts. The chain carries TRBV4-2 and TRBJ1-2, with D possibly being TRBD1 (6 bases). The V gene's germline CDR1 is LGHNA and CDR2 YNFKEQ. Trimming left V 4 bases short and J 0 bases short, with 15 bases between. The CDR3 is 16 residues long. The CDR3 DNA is TGTGCCAGCAGCCCCCAATGGACAGCAGCTAACTATGGCTACACCTTC. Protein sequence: CASSPQWTAANYGYTF.

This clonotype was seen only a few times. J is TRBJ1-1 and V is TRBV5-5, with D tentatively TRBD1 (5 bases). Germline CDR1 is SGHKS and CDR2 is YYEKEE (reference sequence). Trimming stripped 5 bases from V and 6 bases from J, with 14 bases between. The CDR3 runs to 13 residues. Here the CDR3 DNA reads TGTGCCAGCAGGCAGACAGTTTCCCCTGAAGCTTTCTTT. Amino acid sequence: CASRQTVSPEAFF.

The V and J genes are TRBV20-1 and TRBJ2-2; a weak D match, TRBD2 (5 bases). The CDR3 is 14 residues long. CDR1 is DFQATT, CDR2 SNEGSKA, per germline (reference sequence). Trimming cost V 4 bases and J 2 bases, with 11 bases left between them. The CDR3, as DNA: TGCAGTGCTATGCCGGGGTCTAACACCGGGGAGCTGTTTTTT. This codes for CSAMPGSNTGELFF.

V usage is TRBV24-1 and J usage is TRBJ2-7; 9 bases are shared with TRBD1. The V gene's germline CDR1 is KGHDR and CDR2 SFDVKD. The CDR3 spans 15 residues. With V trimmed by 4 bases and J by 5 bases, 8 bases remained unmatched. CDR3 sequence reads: CATSDRTGGHDEQYF. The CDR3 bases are TGTGCCACCAGTGACCGCACAGGGGGCCACGACGAGCAGTACTTC.

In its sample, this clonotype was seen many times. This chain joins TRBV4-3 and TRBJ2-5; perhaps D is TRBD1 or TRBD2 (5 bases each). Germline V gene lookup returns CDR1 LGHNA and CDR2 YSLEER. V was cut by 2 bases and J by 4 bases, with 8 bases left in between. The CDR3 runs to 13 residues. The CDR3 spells CASSQNGAETQYF. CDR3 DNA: TGCGCCAGCAGCCAAAACGGGGCAGAGACCCAGTACTTC.

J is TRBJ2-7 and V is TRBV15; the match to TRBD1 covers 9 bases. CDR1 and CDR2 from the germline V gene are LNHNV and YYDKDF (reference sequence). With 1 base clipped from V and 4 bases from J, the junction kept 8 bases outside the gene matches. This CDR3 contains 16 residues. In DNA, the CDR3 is TGTGCCACCAGCAGAGGCTCGACAGGGGGAATTTACGAGCAGTACTTC. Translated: CATSRGSTGGIYEQYF.

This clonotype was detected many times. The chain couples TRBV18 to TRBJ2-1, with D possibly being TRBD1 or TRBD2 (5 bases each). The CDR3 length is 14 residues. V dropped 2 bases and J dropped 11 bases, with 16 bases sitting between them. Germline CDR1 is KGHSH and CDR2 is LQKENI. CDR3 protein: CASSPNFRDAQQFF. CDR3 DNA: TGTGCCAGCTCACCAAACTTCCGGGACGCCCAGCAGTTCTTC.

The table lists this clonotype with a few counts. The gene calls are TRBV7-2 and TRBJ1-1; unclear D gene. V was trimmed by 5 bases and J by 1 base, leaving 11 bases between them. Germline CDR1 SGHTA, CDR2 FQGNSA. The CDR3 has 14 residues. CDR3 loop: CASSHGVSNTEAFF. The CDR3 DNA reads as TGTGCCAGCAGCCATGGGGTTTCGAACACTGAAGCTTTCTTT.

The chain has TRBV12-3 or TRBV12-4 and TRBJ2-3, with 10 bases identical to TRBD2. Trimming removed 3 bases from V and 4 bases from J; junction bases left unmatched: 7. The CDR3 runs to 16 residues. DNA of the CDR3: TGTGCCAGCAGTTTTTCTAGCGGGAGCCTCCCAGATACGCAGTATTTT. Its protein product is CASSFSSGSLPDTQYF.

CDR3 nucleotide sequence: TGTGCCAGCAGTTCTCCCCGGGAGGGACACACCGGGGAGCTGTTTTTT. This sequence encodes CASSSPREGHTGELFF. The chain is built from TRBV6-5 and TRBJ2-2; TRBD2 matches 8 bases. The CDR3 has 16 residues. CDR1 MNHEY and CDR2 SVGAGI come from the germline V gene. V gave up 4 bases and J gave up 3 bases; unmatched junction bases: 7.

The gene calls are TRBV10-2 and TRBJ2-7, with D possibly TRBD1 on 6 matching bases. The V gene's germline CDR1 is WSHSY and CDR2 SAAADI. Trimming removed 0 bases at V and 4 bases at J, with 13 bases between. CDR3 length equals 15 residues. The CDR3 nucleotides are TGCGCCAGCAGTGAGTCGGGGGCAGGGGAGTACGAGCAGTACGTC. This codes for CASSESGAGEYEQYV.

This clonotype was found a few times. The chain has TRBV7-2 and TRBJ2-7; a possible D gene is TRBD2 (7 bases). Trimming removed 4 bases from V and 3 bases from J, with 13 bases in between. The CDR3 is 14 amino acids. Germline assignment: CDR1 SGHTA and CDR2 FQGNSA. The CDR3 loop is CASSSSGGGYEQYF. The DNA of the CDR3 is TGTGCCAGCAGCTCTAGCGGAGGGGGCTACGAGCAGTACTTC.

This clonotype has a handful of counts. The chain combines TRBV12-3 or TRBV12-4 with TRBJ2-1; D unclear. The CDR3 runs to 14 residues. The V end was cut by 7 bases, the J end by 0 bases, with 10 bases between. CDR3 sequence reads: CASKFRGSYNEQFF. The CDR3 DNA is TGTGCCAGCAAGTTCCGCGGCTCCTACAATGAGCAGTTCTTC.

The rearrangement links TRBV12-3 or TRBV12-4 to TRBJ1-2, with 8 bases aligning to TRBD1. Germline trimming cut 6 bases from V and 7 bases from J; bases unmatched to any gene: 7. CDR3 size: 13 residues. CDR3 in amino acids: CASSMLTGAGYTF. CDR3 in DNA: TGTGCCAGCAGCATGTTGACAGGGGCTGGCTACACCTTC.

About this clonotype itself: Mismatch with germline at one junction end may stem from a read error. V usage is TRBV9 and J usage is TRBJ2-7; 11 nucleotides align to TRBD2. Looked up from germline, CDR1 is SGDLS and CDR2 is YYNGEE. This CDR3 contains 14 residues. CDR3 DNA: TGTGCCAGCAGTGTAGCGGGAGGGACCTACGAGCAGTACTTC. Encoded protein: CASSVAGGTYEQYF.

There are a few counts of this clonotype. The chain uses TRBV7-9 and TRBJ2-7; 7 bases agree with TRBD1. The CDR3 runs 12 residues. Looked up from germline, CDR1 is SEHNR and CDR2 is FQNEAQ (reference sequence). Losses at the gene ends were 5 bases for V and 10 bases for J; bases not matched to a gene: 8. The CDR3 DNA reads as TGTGCCAGCAGCCCGGGGACAGTAAAACAGTACGTC. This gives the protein CASSPGTVKQYV.

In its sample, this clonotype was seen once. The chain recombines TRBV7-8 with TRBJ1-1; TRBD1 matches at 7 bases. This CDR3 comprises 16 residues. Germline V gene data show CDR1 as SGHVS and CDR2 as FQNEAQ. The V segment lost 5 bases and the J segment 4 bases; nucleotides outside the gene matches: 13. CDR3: CASSLGSVGGSTEAFF. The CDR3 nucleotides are TGTGCCAGCAGCCTAGGGTCTGTAGGGGGCAGCACTGAAGCTTTCTTT.

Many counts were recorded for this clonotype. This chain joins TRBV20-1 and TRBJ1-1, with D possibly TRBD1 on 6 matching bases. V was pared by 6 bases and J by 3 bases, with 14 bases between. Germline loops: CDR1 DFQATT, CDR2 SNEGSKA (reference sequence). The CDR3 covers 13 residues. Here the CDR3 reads CSARGEGDTEAFF. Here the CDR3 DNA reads TGCAGTGCCCGGGGAGAGGGGGACACTGAAGCTTTCTTT.

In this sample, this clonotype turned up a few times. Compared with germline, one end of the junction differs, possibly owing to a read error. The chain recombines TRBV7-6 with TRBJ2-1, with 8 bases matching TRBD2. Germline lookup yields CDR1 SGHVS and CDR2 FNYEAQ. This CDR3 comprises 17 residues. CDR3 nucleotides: TGTGCCAGCAGCTTAGCCCGCGGAGCGGGAGCGGTGAGTGAGCAGTTCTTT. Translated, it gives CASSLARGAGAVSEQFF.